This passage covers 26 T cell receptor beta chains from one sample sequenced in a study of blood T cells in healthy people across ages (dated by TCRdb to between 2015 and 2017). Libraries were built with 5' RACE. Sequencing used an Illumina HiSeq 2500. A second about 7 to 11 cycle PCR used a sample-barcoded 5' primer and a J-beta primer mix. The public reads were reprocessed in TCRdb via fastp at Q25 and MiXCR, keeping in-frame beta chains. Identical CDR3 proteins give one entry, which carries the most common genes and DNA. Present in this sample are about 1.5 million distinct CDR3 sequences, approximately 40% of which were seen just once. The leading ten clones occupy roughly 7.7% of the sample. Source material: blood. All receptors derive from a woman between 18 and 29 years old in good health.

The rearrangement links TRBV3-1 to TRBJ2-3; 13 bases are a match to TRBD2. Per germline, CDR1 LGHDT and CDR2 YNNKEL (reference sequence). The CDR3 consists of 17 residues. V shed 2 bases and J 6 bases; nucleotides not matched to a gene: 8. CDR3 bases: TGTGCCAGCAGCCAAAATCTACTAGCGGGGGGGGGTGATACGCAGTATTTT. It is translated as CASSQNLLAGGGDTQYF.

This clonotype has a handful of counts. The chain carries TRBV27 and TRBJ2-1; perhaps D is TRBD1 or TRBD2 (7 bases each). This CDR3 comprises 14 residues. V lost 9 bases to trimming and J lost 7 bases, with 19 bases between them. Germline V gene data show CDR1 as MNHEY and CDR2 as SMNVEV (reference sequence). The CDR3 DNA follows: TGTGCCAGTGGGGGGGGAGGGGGCTTAAATGAGCAGTTCTTC. It is translated as CASGGGGGLNEQFF.

The chain joins TRBV12-3 or TRBV12-4 to TRBJ2-5, with D perhaps assigned TRBD1 or TRBD2 (5 bases each). The CDR3 length is 16 residues. With 8 bases removed from V and 1 base from J, the gap between germline ends came to 20 bases. CDR3 residues: CASSRAAGRTQETQYF. The CDR3 coding sequence is TGTGCCAGCTCCAGGGCGGCAGGGAGAACCCAAGAGACCCAGTACTTC.

The gene calls are TRBV7-4 and TRBJ2-3; the D gene is possibly TRBD1 (7 bases). Trimming removed 5 bases from V and 0 bases from J, with 15 bases in between. Germline values: CDR1 SGHVT, CDR2 SQSDAQ. The CDR3 has 16 amino acids. The CDR3 reads CASSVGGGKSTDTQYF. The CDR3 DNA reads as TGTGCCAGCAGCGTAGGGGGCGGGAAGAGCACAGATACGCAGTATTTT. Full variable domain (remainder filled in from reference TRBV7-4 and TRBJ2-3): GAGVSQSPRYKVAKRGRDVALRCDSISGHVTLYWYRQTLGQGSEVLTYSQSDAQRDKSGRPSGRFSAERPERSVSTLKIQRTEQGDSAVYLCASSVGGGKSTDTQYFGPGTRLTVL.

This clonotype turned up a few times. V is TRBV28 and J is TRBJ1-1; D not resolved. The CDR3 spans 15 residues. Trimming pared 5 bases from V and 1 base from J, leaving 14 bases between. The germline gives CDR1 MDHEN, CDR2 SYDVKM. CDR3 DNA: TGTGCCAGCAGTCACCACAGAAAGGCGAACACTGAAGCTTTCTTT. Protein product: CASSHHRKANTEAFF.

This clonotype was detected a few times. Here the CDR3 DNA reads TGTGCCAGCAGCTTATTTAGCAAGGAGACCCAGTACTTC. It yields the protein CASSLFSKETQYF. The chain has TRBV7-2 and TRBJ2-5; D not certain. The germline V gene has CDR1 SGHTA and CDR2 FQGNSA. The CDR3 is made up of 13 amino acids. V gave up 2 bases and J gave up 5 bases, with 9 bases separating them.

This clonotype was observed a handful of times. The rearrangement joins TRBV7-2 to TRBJ2-7; D ambiguous. Germline CDR1 and CDR2: SGHTA and FQGNSA. V was clipped by 6 bases and J by 7 bases, with 10 bases between them. CDR3 length equals 11 residues. The chain's CDR3 is CASSIRVEQYF. In DNA, the CDR3 is TGTGCCAGCAGTATCCGTGTTGAGCAGTACTTC.

Only a few counts were recorded for this clonotype. The J gene is TRBJ2-3, the V gene TRBV29-1; D is uncertain. Trimming took 2 bases from V and 4 from J, leaving 10 bases between them. Germline-derived CDR1 and CDR2 are SQVTM and ANQGSEA. The CDR3 loop spans 13 amino acids. Here the CDR3 DNA reads TGCAGCGTTGAATGGGCCGAAGCAGATACGCAGTATTTT. Amino acids: CSVEWAEADTQYF.

The V and J genes are TRBV6-1 and TRBJ2-1, with D perhaps matching TRBD1 (6 bases). Trimming shortened V by 5 bases and J by 9 bases, and 14 bases separated the two germline ends. CDR1 and CDR2 from the germline V gene are MNHNS and SASEGT. The CDR3 is made up of 13 amino acids. DNA for the CDR3: TGTGCCAGCAGTCAACCGGGACAAAGTGAGCAGTTCTTC. Protein sequence: CASSQPGQSEQFF.

The rearrangement joins TRBV5-1 to TRBJ2-7; perhaps TRBD2 as D (6 bases). This CDR3 is 15 amino acids long. Germline V lookup: CDR1 SGHRS, CDR2 YFSETQ. Trimming took off 5 bases at V and 1 base at J, with 16 bases between the two ends. The CDR3 reads CASRTGAVRSYEQYF. Written as DNA, the CDR3 is TGCGCCAGCAGGACGGGAGCGGTTCGGTCCTACGAGCAGTACTTC.

This clonotype appeared a few times. The V gene is TRBV7-9, the J gene TRBJ2-3; 8 bases line up with TRBD2. V lost 6 bases, J lost 2 bases, and 10 bases stayed unmatched. This CDR3 has 16 residues. CDR1 is SEHNR, CDR2 FQNEAQ, per germline (reference sequence). Here the CDR3 DNA reads TGTGCCAGCAGACCTCCGGATAGCGGGGCCACAGATACGCAGTATTTT. Its protein is CASRPPDSGATDTQYF.

The J gene is TRBJ2-7, the V gene TRBV3-1, with 7 bases fitting TRBD2. Germline values: CDR1 LGHDT, CDR2 YNNKEL (reference sequence). This CDR3 contains 15 residues. With 4 bases clipped from V and 1 base from J, the junction kept 7 bases outside the gene matches. The CDR3 region has the DNA TGTGCCAGCAGCCCGGGGTCTAGCGGTTCCTACGAGCAGTACTTC. It encodes CASSPGSSGSYEQYF.

The chain uses TRBV3-1 and TRBJ2-1; D tentatively fits TRBD1 or TRBD2 (6 bases each). Between the trimmed V and J ends, which lost 5 bases and 7 bases, there was a span of 15 bases. CDR3 length: 14 residues. Germline CDR1 and CDR2: LGHDT and YNNKEL (reference sequence). The CDR3 DNA follows: TGTGCCAGCAGCGCCGCCGGGGGCAGGAATGAGCAGTTCTTC. This translates into CASSAAGGRNEQFF.

The chain joins TRBV28 to TRBJ1-6; D is unresolved. The CDR3 runs to 15 residues. In germline, CDR1 is MDHEN, CDR2 SYDVKM. V was trimmed by 8 bases and J by 5 bases, leaving 16 bases between them. Written as DNA, the CDR3 is TGTGCCAGCGGTCCTGCATATGCCCATAATTCACCCCTCCACTTT. Translating gives CASGPAYAHNSPLHF.

The gene calls are TRBV20-1 and TRBJ1-6; perhaps TRBD1 as D (6 bases). Trimming removed 4 bases from V and 6 bases from J, with 16 bases in between. The CDR3 runs to 15 residues. Germline-derived CDR1 and CDR2 are DFQATT and SNEGSKA (reference sequence). CDR3 protein: CSAKVPGTINSPLHF. The CDR3, as DNA: TGCAGTGCTAAGGTTCCGGGGACAATTAATTCACCCCTCCACTTT.

This clonotype was recorded a few times. The rearrangement joins TRBV20-1 to TRBJ1-2; 9 nucleotides match TRBD1. The length of the CDR3 is 12 residues. J gave up 8 bases and V 6 bases, and 7 bases lay outside the gene matches. CDR1 DFQATT and CDR2 SNEGSKA come from the germline V gene (reference sequence). DNA for the CDR3: TGCAGTGCCGCCGGGACAGGGCGAGGCTACACCTTC. Amino acid sequence: CSAAGTGRGYTF.

The chain recombines TRBV2 with TRBJ2-7; TRBD2 is a possible D gene (5 bases). Matching the DNA end better, TRBJ2-5 makes the J call doubtful. From germline, CDR1 is SNHLY and CDR2 FYNNEI. The CDR3 contains 16 residues. CDR3 in amino acids: CASRDKGASGGETQYF. DNA of the CDR3: TGTGCCAGCAGAGACAAGGGAGCGAGTGGTGGGGAGACCCAGTACTTC.

The V gene is TRBV7-9, the J gene TRBJ2-5, with 7 nucleotides matching TRBD2. The length of the CDR3 is 16 residues. Losses at the gene ends were 1 base for V and 13 bases for J; bases not matched to a gene: 18. Germline-derived CDR1 and CDR2 are SEHNR and FQNEAQ (reference sequence). The CDR3 DNA reads TGTGCCAGCAGCTTAGTTCGCGGCGGGGGATTCAATGAGCGGTACTTC. Amino acids: CASSLVRGGGFNERYF.

The chain combines TRBV4-1 with TRBJ1-2, with 7 positions matching TRBD1. CDR3 size: 14 residues. The V and J ends lost 4 bases and 3 bases, in that order; junction bases with no gene match: 5. CDR1 MGHRA and CDR2 YSYEKL come from the germline V gene. The chain's CDR3 is CASSPVDRDYGYTF. The CDR3 region has the DNA TGCGCCAGCAGCCCGGTCGACAGGGACTATGGCTACACCTTC.

This clonotype was recorded once. V usage is TRBV28 and J usage is TRBJ2-7; D may be TRBD1 (6 bases). The CDR3 totals 15 residues. The germline V gene encodes CDR1 MDHEN and CDR2 SYDVKM. V was pared by 10 bases and J by 6 bases, with 25 bases between. CDR3 sequence: CATRSVGDTWGEQYF. As DNA, the CDR3 is TGTGCCACACGAAGTGTGGGGGACACTTGGGGCGAGCAGTACTTC. The full variable domain, its missing parts supplied by reference TRBV28 and TRBJ2-7, is DVKVTQSSRYLVKRTGEKVFLECVQDMDHENMFWYRQDPGLGLRLIYFSYDVKMKEKGDIPEGYSVSREKKERFSLILESASTNQTSMYLCATRSVGDTWGEQYFGPGTRLTVT.

This clonotype appeared a few times. The gene calls are TRBV7-2 and TRBJ1-4, with 8 positions matching TRBD1. The CDR3 loop spans 14 amino acids. The trim removed 6 bases at V and 8 bases at J, leaving 8 bases unmatched. Germline CDR1 and CDR2: SGHTA and FQGNSA. The CDR3 is CASRDRGVGEKLFF. CDR3 nucleotides: TGTGCCAGCAGAGACAGGGGAGTGGGCGAAAAACTGTTTTTT.

The chain is built from TRBV7-2 and TRBJ1-5; TRBD1 matches at 9 bases. The CDR3 covers 15 residues. With V trimmed by 5 bases and J by 6 bases, 8 bases remained unmatched. Germline-derived CDR1 and CDR2 are SGHTA and FQGNSA. The DNA for the CDR3 is TGTGCCAGCAGCCTACAGGGGGCCCTCGGTCAGCCCCAGCATTTT. This gives the protein CASSLQGALGQPQHF.

The V and J genes are TRBV5-1 and TRBJ2-1; 13 bases agree with TRBD2. The V segment lost 0 bases and the J segment 1 base; nucleotides outside the gene matches: 10. Looked up from germline, CDR1 is SGHRS and CDR2 is YFSETQ. CDR3 length equals 20 residues. As DNA, the CDR3 is TGCGCCAGCAGCTTGGGGCGGACTAGCGGGAGTATGGGGTCCTACAATGAGCAGTTCTTC. Translation: CASSLGRTSGSMGSYNEQFF.

V usage is TRBV9 and J usage is TRBJ2-1; 9 positions match TRBD1. This CDR3 is 14 amino acids long. V shed 3 bases, J shed 10 bases, and the junction held 8 bases outside the gene matches. In germline, CDR1 is SGDLS, CDR2 YYNGEE. This CDR3 reads CASSAGQGSYEQFF. The CDR3 nucleotides read TGTGCCAGCAGCGCGGGACAGGGCTCCTACGAGCAGTTCTTC.

This clonotype appeared a few times. The chain couples TRBV6-5 to TRBJ2-1; the D gene is possibly TRBD2 (6 bases). The CDR3 totals 15 residues. Germline CDR1 is MNHEY and CDR2 is SVGAGI. The ends were cut back, 0 bases at V and 6 bases at J, with 12 bases in the middle. The CDR3 sequence: CASSYSMRDSNEQFF. CDR3 bases: TGTGCCAGCAGTTACTCGATGCGGGACTCCAATGAGCAGTTCTTC.

This clonotype was detected a few times. The rearrangement uses TRBV10-3 and TRBJ1-2; D uncertain. The CDR3 spans 15 residues. With 2 bases removed from V and 0 bases from J, the gap between germline ends came to 10 bases. CDR1 is ENHRY, CDR2 SYGVKD, per germline. CDR3: CAISEPGGANYGYTF. The DNA for the CDR3 is TGTGCCATCAGTGAGCCAGGAGGAGCTAACTATGGCTACACCTTC.